The clone carrying this T cell receptor (beta chain) was seen ten or more times. The antigen is unknown. This record comes from a study of T-cell reconstitution after alpha-beta-depleted transplantation in children. Notes on the study in general: In some patients, recipient T cells and intrathymic progenitors surviving conditioning explained high day-60 diversity. T-cell counts and diversity at one year following transplant were attributed mainly to newly produced T cells. Several hundred expanded graft clones reportedly gave rise to the alpha-beta T cells present about two months after transplant.

TCRbeta library construction was performed incorporating unique molecular identifiers. TCRdb reprocessed the PCR reads via MiXCR and lists one record per CDR3 protein. The table lists 65,000 to 70,000 distinct CDR3 sequences, roughly 4.5% of them singletons. CDR1 is LGHNA and CDR2 is YSLEER in the germline V gene. The V and J ends lost 8 bases and 1 base respectively, with 10 bases between them. The CDR3 loop spans 13 amino acids. This chain links TRBV4-3 with TRBJ2-3; possibly TRBD1 for D (6 bases). This sequence was found in a boy younger than two who had a stem cell transplant for acute myeloid leukemia, so the T cells may come from the graft donor. This specimen was PBMCs, mostly from graft donor cells, taken 180 days after TCRalphabeta/CD19-depleted stem cell transplant. CDR3 sequence reads: CASGTFGTDTQYF. The CDR3 DNA sequence: TGCGCCAGCGGGACATTCGGCACAGATACGCAGTATTTT.